The TCR beta chain under discussion was sequenced for a study of T cell responses to AZD1222 COVID-19 vaccine. Study-level results: Nearly half of the spike-specific TCRs reportedly recognize variant regions that carry no mutations. The donors showed a predominance of white British ancestry and of females, with possible underestimation of clonal diversity. Seropositive status at baseline applied to only five or six AZD1222 recipients.

Regarding this clone: Its antigen is as yet unknown.

The CDR3 extends over 15 amino acids. Looked up from germline, CDR1 is SGHTA and CDR2 is FQGNSA. V shed 3 bases and J 13 bases; nucleotides not matched to a gene: 9. Using immunoSEQ multiplex PCR, the repertoire was profiled, and TCRdb retains in-frame clones only, with some absent. This sample has about 110,000 clones, with roughly nine tenths found just once. This clonotype was obtained from an adult in good health. This sample comprised peripheral blood, obtained on day 0 of AZD1222 vaccination. The chain uses TRBV7-2 and TRBJ2-2; 12 positions match TRBD1. The CDR3: CASSFPGQGARRLFF. CDR3 in DNA: TGTGCCAGCAGCTTTCCGGGACAGGGGGCGCGACGGCTGTTTTTT.